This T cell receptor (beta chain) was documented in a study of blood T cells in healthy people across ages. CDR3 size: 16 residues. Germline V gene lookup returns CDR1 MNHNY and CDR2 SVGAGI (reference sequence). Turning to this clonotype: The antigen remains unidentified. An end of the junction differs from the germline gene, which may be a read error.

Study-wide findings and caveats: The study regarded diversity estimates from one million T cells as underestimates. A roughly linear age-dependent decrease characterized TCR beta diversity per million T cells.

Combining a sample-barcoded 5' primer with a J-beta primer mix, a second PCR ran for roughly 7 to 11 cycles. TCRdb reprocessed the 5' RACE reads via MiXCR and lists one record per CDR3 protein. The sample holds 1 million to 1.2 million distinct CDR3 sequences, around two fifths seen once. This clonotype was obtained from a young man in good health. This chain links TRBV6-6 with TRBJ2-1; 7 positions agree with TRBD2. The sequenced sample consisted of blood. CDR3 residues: CASSHGGTLQYNERFF. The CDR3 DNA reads TGTGCCAGCAGTCACGGGGGGACGTTACAATACAATGAGCGGTTCTTC.